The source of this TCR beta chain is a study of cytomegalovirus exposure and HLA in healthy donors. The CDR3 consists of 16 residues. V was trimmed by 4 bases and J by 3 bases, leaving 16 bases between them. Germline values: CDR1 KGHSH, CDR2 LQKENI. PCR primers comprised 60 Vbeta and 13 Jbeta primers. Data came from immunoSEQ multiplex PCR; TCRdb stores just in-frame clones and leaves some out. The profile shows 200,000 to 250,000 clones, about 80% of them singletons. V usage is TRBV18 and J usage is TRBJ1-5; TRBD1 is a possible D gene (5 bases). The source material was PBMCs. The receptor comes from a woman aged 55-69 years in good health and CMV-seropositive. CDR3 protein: CASSQTNQGNNQPQHF. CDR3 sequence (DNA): TGTGCCAGCTCACAAACAAACCAGGGAAACAATCAGCCCCAGCATTTT.